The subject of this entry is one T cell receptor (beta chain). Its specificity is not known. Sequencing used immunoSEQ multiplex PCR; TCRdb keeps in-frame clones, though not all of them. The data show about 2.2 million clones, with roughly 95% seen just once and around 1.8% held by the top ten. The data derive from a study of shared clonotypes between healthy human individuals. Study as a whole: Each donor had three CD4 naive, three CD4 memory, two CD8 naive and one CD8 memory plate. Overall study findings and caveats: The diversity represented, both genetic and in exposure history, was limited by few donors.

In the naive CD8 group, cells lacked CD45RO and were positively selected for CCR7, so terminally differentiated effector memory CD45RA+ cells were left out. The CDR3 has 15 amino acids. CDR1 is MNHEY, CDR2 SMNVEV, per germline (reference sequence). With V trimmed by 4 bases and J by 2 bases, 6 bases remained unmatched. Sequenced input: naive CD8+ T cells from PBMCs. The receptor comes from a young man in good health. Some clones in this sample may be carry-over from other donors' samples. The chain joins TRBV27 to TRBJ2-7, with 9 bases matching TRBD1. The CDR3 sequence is CASSSITGGAYEQYF. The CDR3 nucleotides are TGTGCCAGCAGTTCTATAACAGGGGGCGCCTACGAGCAGTACTTC.